This T cell receptor (beta chain) was profiled in a study of blood T cells in healthy people across ages. The second PCR ran roughly 7 to 12 cycles with a sample-barcoded 5' primer and J-beta primers. The template-switch adaptor, which had 12 random nucleotides, put a tag on each cDNA molecule. Each single sample gave us at least 2.5 million CDR3-containing paired-end reads. TCRdb fed the 5' RACE reads into MiXCR, producing one record per CDR3 protein. The repertoire holds hundreds of thousands of distinct CDR3 sequences, with roughly 44% as singletons. On this clonotype itself: Antigen: not known.

Study-wide results and limits: The long-lived group displayed more naive CD4+ cells, plus higher diversity, than the aged donors did. Significant beta diversity loss was already apparent by age around 40, declining roughly linearly.

Sequencing input: blood. The origin of this receptor is a man in his 60s in good health.

CDR3 in amino acids: CASSESSAGRSGYTF. CDR3 bases: TGTGCCAGCAGTGAATCAAGCGCAGGCCGAAGCGGCTACACCTTC. J is TRBJ1-2 and V is TRBV6-1; D is undetermined. The CDR3 totals 15 residues. Trimming took 2 bases from V and 8 from J, leaving 18 bases between them. Germline V gene sequence: CDR1 MNHNS, CDR2 SASEGT.